The 14 T cell receptor beta chains listed next were all sequenced from one sample in a study of blood T cell repertoires in COVID-19 (dated by TCRdb to 2020 to 2021). Preparation of the library involved the immunoSEQ multiplex PCR assay. TCRdb took this table from immuneACCESS and kept in-frame rearrangements with V and J called. Such tables lack part of the clones; where checked against another copy, unresolved V genes explain under half of the gap, and the rest is unexplained. This sample has hundreds of thousands of clones in its table, and 70% to 90% of those were observed once. The top ten clones comprise almost 4.5% of the sample. Material for sequencing was peripheral blood. All receptors come from a man aged 45-65 years with acute or convalescent COVID-19.

The rearrangement joins TRBV11-3 to TRBJ2-1; 7 nucleotides match TRBD2. Germline trimming cut 2 bases from V and 9 bases from J; bases unmatched to any gene: 4. The length of the CDR3 is 13 residues. Germline CDR1 is SGHNT and CDR2 is YENEEA. DNA of the CDR3: TGTGCCAGCAGCTTAATTGGGGGGGGTGAGCAGTTCTTC. Its translation is CASSLIGGGEQFF.

The gene calls are TRBV6-1 and TRBJ1-4; no reliable D call. This CDR3 contains 15 residues. The ends were cut back, 3 bases at V and 3 bases at J, with 11 bases in the middle. Germline CDR1 and CDR2: MNHNS and SASEGT. In nucleotides, the CDR3 is TGTGCCAGCAGTGACCCAGGCGATCCTAATGAAAAACTGTTTTTT. It codes for CASSDPGDPNEKLFF.

This clone has only a few counts. The chain uses TRBV3-1 (or the pseudogene TRBV3-2) and TRBJ1-1, with D possibly matching TRBD1 (5 bases). CDR3 length equals 15 residues. Trimming took off 4 bases at V and 13 bases at J, with 25 bases between the two ends. The germline CDR1 and CDR2 sequences are LGHDT and YNNKEL (reference sequence). Here the CDR3 reads CASSPRETANARGFF. Here the CDR3 DNA reads TGTGCCAGCAGCCCCCGGGAGACAGCCAACGCGCGGGGTTTCTTT.

The chain joins TRBV5-1 to TRBJ1-1; D is perhaps TRBD1 (5 bases). CDR3 size: 15 residues. Germline V gives CDR1 SGHRS, CDR2 YFSETQ. Trimming pared 5 bases from V and 0 bases from J, leaving 14 bases between. CDR3 sequence reads: CASRWGERMNTEAFF. In nucleotides, the CDR3 is TGCGCCAGCAGGTGGGGGGAGAGGATGAACACTGAAGCTTTCTTT.

The sample holds one count of this clone. V gene TRBV6-5 combines with J gene TRBJ1-5; 8 bases are a match to TRBD1. The junction had 5 bases not matched to a gene; V was cut back by 7 bases and J by 0 bases. Germline V gene sequence: CDR1 MNHEY, CDR2 SVGAGI. The CDR3 is 15 residues long. CDR3 amino acids: CASTRGQDSNQPQHF. The CDR3 DNA reads as TGTGCCAGCACCCGGGGACAGGATAGCAATCAGCCCCAGCATTTT.

The chain uses TRBV7-2 and TRBJ1-3; D may be TRBD1 (6 bases). V dropped 3 bases and J dropped 0 bases, with 9 bases sitting between them. Germline lookup yields CDR1 SGHTA and CDR2 FQGNSA. The CDR3 runs to 15 residues. In nucleotides, the CDR3 is TGTGCCAGCAGCTTGGACAGCCTCTCTGGAAACACCATATATTTT. Its translation: CASSLDSLSGNTIYF.

A note on this clone: Other DNA sequences in the same sample also yield this CDR3. The chain combines TRBV5-1 with TRBJ1-4; 7 bases are a match to TRBD1. Trimming cost V 0 bases and J 7 bases; bases outside gene matches: 6. The germline gives CDR1 SGHRS, CDR2 YFSETQ. The CDR3 covers 15 residues. The CDR3 is CASSLGQGRSEKLFF. CDR3 coding DNA: TGCGCCAGCAGCTTGGGACAGGGTAGAAGTGAAAAACTGTTTTTT.

A few counts support this clone. The gene calls are TRBV6-2 or TRBV6-3 and TRBJ1-5; 9 nucleotides align to TRBD1. The CDR3 covers 17 residues. The V segment lost 0 bases and the J segment 3 bases; nucleotides outside the gene matches: 6. CDR1 MNHEY and CDR2 SVGEGT come from the germline V gene. The CDR3 coding sequence is TGTGCCAGCAGTTACTCCGGGACAGGGTTAAACAATCAGCCCCAGCATTTT. Protein product: CASSYSGTGLNNQPQHF.

This rearrangement joins TRBV6-5 to TRBJ1-2; 9 bases line up with TRBD1. V lost 6 bases, J lost 4 bases, and 6 bases stayed unmatched. Germline assignment: CDR1 MNHEY and CDR2 SVGAGI. There are 14 residues in the CDR3. Here the CDR3 DNA reads TGTGCCAGCAGACAGGGGGCCCGTGGCTATGGCTACACCTTC. It specifies CASRQGARGYGYTF.

The rearrangement links TRBV6-6 to TRBJ2-7; 7 bases match TRBD1. Looked up from germline, CDR1 is MNHNY and CDR2 is SVGAGI (reference sequence). The ends lost 6 bases at V and 3 bases at J; junction bases unmatched: 8. This CDR3 is 14 amino acids long. The CDR3 reads CASSPRTGSYEQYF. The DNA for the CDR3 is TGTGCCAGCAGCCCACGGACAGGTAGCTACGAGCAGTACTTC.

This clone was detected once. The rearrangement uses TRBV6-6 and TRBJ1-1, with no clear D. CDR3 size: 13 residues. In germline, CDR1 is MNHNY, CDR2 SVGAGI (reference sequence). Trimming took 4 bases from V and 0 from J, leaving 6 bases between them. CDR3 residues: CASSSQMNTEAFF. The CDR3 DNA reads as TGTGCCAGCAGTTCCCAGATGAACACTGAAGCTTTCTTT.

This clone occurred a few times. V gene TRBV5-5 combines with J gene TRBJ1-6; tentative D call: TRBD1 (6 bases). The germline V gene encodes CDR1 SGHKS and CDR2 YYEKEE (reference sequence). With 4 bases removed from V and 7 bases from J, the gap between germline ends came to 15 bases. The CDR3 runs to 15 residues. The CDR3 region has the DNA TGTGCCAGCAGCCCGCCCGGGCAGGGGAATTCACCCCTCCACTTT. It yields the protein CASSPPGQGNSPLHF.

This clone was picked up many times. The rearrangement uses TRBV19 and TRBJ1-1; D perhaps matches TRBD1 (5 bases). Germline lookup yields CDR1 LNHDA and CDR2 SQIVND (reference sequence). With 7 bases removed from V and 2 bases from J, the gap between germline ends came to 11 bases. This CDR3 comprises 13 residues. The CDR3 region has the DNA TGTGCCAGTATGGGACTTCTAAACACTGAAGCTTTCTTT. This translates into CASMGLLNTEAFF. Complete variable domain (other parts from reference TRBV19 and TRBJ1-1): DGGITQSPKYLFRKEGQNVTLSCEQNLNHDAMYWYRQDPGQGLRLIYYSQIVNDFQKGDIAEGYSVSREKKESFPLTVTSAQKNPTAFYLCASMGLLNTEAFFGQGTRLTVV.

The chain has TRBV5-1 and TRBJ1-4; D not resolved. Germline V gene data show CDR1 as SGHRS and CDR2 as YFSETQ. V lost 2 bases and J 0 bases, leaving 8 bases between the germline ends. This CDR3 has 15 residues. The CDR3 reads CASSLVGATNEKLFF. The CDR3 DNA is TGCGCCAGCAGCTTAGTGGGAGCAACTAATGAAAAACTGTTTTTT.